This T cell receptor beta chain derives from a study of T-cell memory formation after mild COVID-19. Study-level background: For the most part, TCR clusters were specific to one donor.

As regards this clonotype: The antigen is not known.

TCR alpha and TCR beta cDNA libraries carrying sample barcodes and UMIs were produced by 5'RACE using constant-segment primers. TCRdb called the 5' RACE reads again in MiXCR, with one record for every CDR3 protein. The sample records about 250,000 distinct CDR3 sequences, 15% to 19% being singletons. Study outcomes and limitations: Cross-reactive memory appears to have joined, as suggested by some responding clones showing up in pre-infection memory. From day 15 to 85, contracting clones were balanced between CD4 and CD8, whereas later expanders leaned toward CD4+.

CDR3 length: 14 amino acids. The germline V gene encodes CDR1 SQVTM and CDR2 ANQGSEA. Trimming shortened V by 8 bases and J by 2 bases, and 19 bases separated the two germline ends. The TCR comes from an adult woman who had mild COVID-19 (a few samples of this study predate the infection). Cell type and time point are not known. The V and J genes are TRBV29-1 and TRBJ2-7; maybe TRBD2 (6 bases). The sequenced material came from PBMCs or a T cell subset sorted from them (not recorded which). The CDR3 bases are TGCAGCACTATCGGAGGGAACCCACCCTACGAGCAGTACTTC. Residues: CSTIGGNPPYEQYF.